These 30 T cell receptor beta chains were all obtained from the same sample, sequenced in a study of CD8 T cells in Susac syndrome. After extraction with the RNeasy kit, about 0.5 to 1 ug of the RNA was reverse transcribed using random hexamers. TCRdb fed the immunoSEQ multiplex PCR reads into MiXCR, producing one record per CDR3 protein. Among 200,000 or so distinct CDR3 sequences listed, nearly 95% were seen once. The sequenced sample consisted of CD4+ T cells from PBMCs. The receptor set was obtained from a human donor with multiple sclerosis.

This clonotype was recorded only once. The CDR3 reads CASSLKGQGGYGYTF. CDR3 coding DNA: TGTGCCAGCAGTTTGAAGGGACAGGGTGGCTATGGCTACACCTTC. The rearrangement links TRBV12-3 or TRBV12-4 to TRBJ1-2; 9 bases map to TRBD1. This CDR3 is 15 amino acids long. With V trimmed by 3 bases and J by 4 bases, 6 bases remained unmatched.

This clonotype occurred once. The genes are TRBV20-1 and TRBJ2-3; 9 bases agree with TRBD2. The trim removed 6 bases at V and 6 bases at J, leaving 7 bases unmatched. The CDR3 is made up of 13 amino acids. Germline lookup yields CDR1 DFQATT and CDR2 SNEGSKA (reference sequence). The CDR3 DNA sequence: TGCAGTGCATTTAGCGGGAGCGGGGATACGCAGTATTTT. Translation gives CSAFSGSGDTQYF.

The genes are TRBV29-1 and TRBJ2-3; D not resolved. V was trimmed by 3 bases and J by 1 base, leaving 14 bases between them. CDR3 length: 15 amino acids. From germline, CDR1 is SQVTM and CDR2 ANQGSEA. CDR3: CSVEALSIGTDTQYF. CDR3 nucleotides: TGCAGCGTTGAGGCGCTCTCCATTGGCACAGATACGCAGTATTTT.

The chain links TRBV5-1 to TRBJ1-1, with TRBD1 matching over 9 bases. With V trimmed by 4 bases and J by 0 bases, 7 bases remained unmatched. This CDR3 comprises 16 residues. Looked up from germline, CDR1 is SGHRS and CDR2 is YFSETQ. CDR3 in DNA: TGCGCCAGCAGCATAGGACAGGGGACTATGAACACTGAAGCTTTCTTT. Protein sequence: CASSIGQGTMNTEAFF.

The V call is TRBV20-1, the J call TRBJ2-7, with D perhaps matching TRBD1 (6 bases). The CDR3 length is 14 residues. Germline V gene lookup returns CDR1 DFQATT and CDR2 SNEGSKA (reference sequence). The ends were cut back, 4 bases at V and 3 bases at J, with 16 bases in the middle. The CDR3 DNA sequence: TGCAGTGCTACCTTGGGGATAGGGGGCTACGAGCAGTACTTC. This gives the protein CSATLGIGGYEQYF.

The chain is built from TRBV27 and TRBJ2-1; 7 nucleotides align to TRBD1. Trimming took 4 bases from V and 8 from J; bases not matched to a gene: 20. Germline V lookup: CDR1 MNHEY, CDR2 SMNVEV (reference sequence). This CDR3 comprises 18 residues. The CDR3 reads CASSSIWTGIYSGYEQFF. The CDR3 DNA is TGTGCCAGCAGTTCCATTTGGACAGGAATATATTCAGGATATGAGCAGTTCTTC.

The V call is TRBV4-2, the J call TRBJ2-5, with D possibly called TRBD1 or TRBD2 (5 bases each). The CDR3 spans 14 residues. Germline assignment: CDR1 LGHNA and CDR2 YNFKEQ. Trimming removed 1 base at V and 2 bases at J, with 8 bases between. The CDR3 sequence: CASSQVGTQETQYF. The CDR3 DNA reads as TGTGCCAGCAGCCAAGTGGGGACGCAAGAGACCCAGTACTTC.

The chain joins TRBV20-1 to TRBJ2-5; D is perhaps TRBD2 (5 bases). The V and J ends lost 4 bases and 1 base respectively, with 7 bases between them. CDR3 size: 12 residues. CDR1 is DFQATT and CDR2 is SNEGSKA in the germline V gene (reference sequence). The CDR3 sequence: CSATDFQETQYF. The CDR3 region has the DNA TGCAGTGCTACGGACTTCCAAGAGACCCAGTACTTC.

V usage is TRBV20-1 and J usage is TRBJ1-2, with D uncertain. The germline V gene encodes CDR1 DFQATT and CDR2 SNEGSKA (reference sequence). The V gene lost 6 bases and the J gene lost 7 bases, with 9 bases spanning the gap. The CDR3 loop spans 10 amino acids. This CDR3 is CSALSSGYTF. Written as DNA, the CDR3 is TGCAGTGCCCTATCGAGTGGCTACACCTTC.

The chain uses TRBV5-1 and TRBJ1-2; TRBD1 is a possible D gene (6 bases). Germline V gene data show CDR1 as SGHRS and CDR2 as YFSETQ. The CDR3 sequence is 13 residues long. V was shortened by 5 bases and J by 2 bases, with 10 bases between the two germline ends. The CDR3 DNA sequence: TGCGCCAGCAGATATACAGGGAACTATGGCTACACCTTC. It encodes CASRYTGNYGYTF.

This chain uses TRBV29-1 with TRBJ2-1; D uncertain. Trimming cost V 6 bases and J 0 bases, with 12 bases left between them. The CDR3 extends over 14 amino acids. Per the germline V gene, CDR1 is SQVTM and CDR2 is ANQGSEA. The chain's CDR3 is CSVLRPSSYNEQFF. CDR3 sequence (DNA): TGCAGCGTCCTTCGCCCTAGCTCCTACAATGAGCAGTTCTTC.

The chain joins TRBV27 to TRBJ2-7; D may match TRBD1 or TRBD2 (5 bases each). V shed 3 bases and J shed 4 bases, with 13 bases lying between them. The germline V gene has CDR1 MNHEY and CDR2 SMNVEV (reference sequence). CDR3 length: 14 residues. In DNA form, the CDR3 reads TGTGCCAGCAGTTTGGAGGTAGGGGTTTACGAGCAGTACTTC. Its translation: CASSLEVGVYEQYF.

The rearrangement joins TRBV20-1 to TRBJ2-1; no reliable D call. Germline V CDR1 and CDR2: DFQATT, SNEGSKA (reference sequence). The CDR3 length is 13 residues. The V and J ends lost 8 bases and 0 bases respectively, with 11 bases between them. This chain's CDR3 is CSPRPSSYNEQFF. Here the CDR3 DNA reads TGCAGTCCCCGCCCGAGCTCCTACAATGAGCAGTTCTTC.

This sequence joins TRBV2 and TRBJ1-2; no clear D. The V gene lost 2 bases and the J gene lost 8 bases, with 12 bases spanning the gap. This CDR3 has 13 residues. The germline gives CDR1 SNHLY, CDR2 FYNNEI. CDR3 residues: CASSELYHVGYTF. The DNA of the CDR3 is TGTGCCAGCAGTGAATTGTACCACGTGGGCTACACCTTC.

The chain joins TRBV30 to TRBJ2-5; perhaps TRBD2 as D (5 bases). CDR1 is GTSNPN, CDR2 SVGIG, per germline (reference sequence). This CDR3 comprises 15 residues. V lost 0 bases and J 5 bases, leaving 16 bases between the germline ends. The CDR3 is CAWSVLSGPGETQYF. CDR3 sequence (DNA): TGTGCCTGGAGTGTACTGAGCGGCCCCGGGGAGACCCAGTACTTC.

This rearrangement joins TRBV4-1 to TRBJ2-5, with 8 bases matching TRBD2. V shed 1 base, J shed 5 bases, and the junction held 12 bases outside the gene matches. The germline V gene encodes CDR1 MGHRA and CDR2 YSYEKL. The CDR3 has 17 residues. The CDR3 nucleotides are TGCGCCAGCAGCCAAGGATCTAGCGGGCTTGCGGCGGAGACCCAGTACTTC. Amino acids: CASSQGSSGLAAETQYF.

This clonotype was detected only once. The chain links TRBV12-3 or TRBV12-4 to TRBJ1-2; D unclear. This CDR3 spans 14 amino acids. The V gene lost 1 base and the J gene lost 5 bases, with 11 bases spanning the gap. The CDR3 DNA sequence: TGTGCCAGCAGTTTAGTGGCGGCGGGTTATGGCTACACCTTC. This sequence encodes CASSLVAAGYGYTF.

The chain couples TRBV25-1 to TRBJ1-2; D unresolved. The V end lost 2 bases, the J end lost 4 bases, and 8 bases lay between the germline ends. Germline V gene data show CDR1 as MGHDK and CDR2 as SYGVNS. The CDR3 consists of 13 residues. CDR3 sequence (DNA): TGTGCCAGCAGTGAAGGCGAGCCCTATGGCTACACCTTC. This sequence encodes CASSEGEPYGYTF.

The rearrangement links TRBV29-1 to TRBJ2-7; D remains ambiguous. V lost 4 bases and J lost 7, with 14 bases in between. From germline, CDR1 is SQVTM and CDR2 ANQGSEA. The CDR3 loop spans 12 amino acids. CDR3 sequence: CSVVTPGLEQYF. CDR3 nucleotides: TGCAGCGTTGTTACACCGGGTCTGGAGCAGTACTTC.

The chain recombines TRBV20-1 with TRBJ2-7; tentatively, D is TRBD2 (5 bases). This CDR3 is 16 amino acids long. Germline V CDR1 and CDR2: DFQATT, SNEGSKA (reference sequence). Trimming left V 1 base short and J 0 bases short, with 16 bases between. As DNA, the CDR3 is TGCAGTGCTAGAGCTCGGGCCAGCGGCAGCTCCTACGAGCAGTACTTC. It translates to CSARARASGSSYEQYF.

DNA of the CDR3: TGTGCCAGCAGCTACATGGACAGGGGGTCCTACGAGCAGTACTTC. Encoded protein: CASSYMDRGSYEQYF. J is TRBJ2-7 and V is TRBV11-1; 10 bases agree with TRBD1. Germline assignment: CDR1 SGHAT and CDR2 FQDESV (reference sequence). This CDR3 contains 15 residues. Germline trimming cut 4 bases from V and 1 base from J; bases unmatched to any gene: 4. Complete variable domain (other parts from reference TRBV11-1 and TRBJ2-7): EAEVAQSPRYKITEKSQAVAFWCDPISGHATLYWYRQILGQGPELLVQFQDESVVDDSQLPKDRFSAERLKGVDSTLKIQPAELGDSAMYLCASSYMDRGSYEQYFGPGTRLTVT.

The chain employs TRBV29-1 and TRBJ2-1, with D tentatively TRBD1 (7 bases). Germline V gene lookup returns CDR1 SQVTM and CDR2 ANQGSEA. V lost 6 bases and J lost 2, with 17 bases in between. The CDR3 is made up of 15 amino acids. The CDR3, as DNA: TGCAGCGTCCAAACGGAGGGGGCCGCCTACAATGAGCAGTTCTTC. It yields the protein CSVQTEGAAYNEQFF.

This rearrangement joins TRBV4-1 to TRBJ2-7, with unresolved D. Germline V gene sequence: CDR1 MGHRA, CDR2 YSYEKL. The CDR3 extends over 13 amino acids. The V end lost 2 bases, the J end lost 3 bases, and 8 bases lay between the germline ends. DNA of the CDR3: TGCGCCAGCAGCCAATCAAGGAACTACGAGCAGTACTTC. Amino acid sequence: CASSQSRNYEQYF.

This chain links TRBV29-1 with TRBJ1-2; the D is unclear. V lost 3 bases and J 3 bases, leaving 14 bases between the germline ends. The germline V gene has CDR1 SQVTM and CDR2 ANQGSEA. The CDR3 has 14 amino acids. The CDR3 here is CSVERPTPYYGYTF. For the CDR3, the DNA is TGCAGCGTTGAGCGTCCGACACCATACTATGGCTACACCTTC. Full variable domain (remainder filled in from reference TRBV29-1 and TRBJ1-2): SAVISQKPSRDICQRGTSLTIQCQVDSQVTMMFWYRQQPGQSLTLIATANQGSEATYESGFVIDKFPISRPNLTFSTLTVSNMSPEDSSIYLCSVERPTPYYGYTFGSGTRLTVV.

The rearrangement joins TRBV3-1 to TRBJ1-1; no definite D call. CDR3 length equals 14 residues. The germline CDR1 and CDR2 sequences are LGHDT and YNNKEL (reference sequence). The V end lost 4 bases, the J end lost 5 bases, and 14 bases lay between the germline ends. The CDR3 DNA follows: TGTGCCAGCAGCCCCCGCGGGGTCCGAACTGAAGCTTTCTTT. Its protein is CASSPRGVRTEAFF.

The chain joins TRBV28 to TRBJ2-5, with 7 nucleotides matching TRBD1. The junction had 6 bases not matched to a gene; V was cut back by 3 bases and J by 5 bases. The CDR3 has 14 residues. Germline CDR1 and CDR2: MDHEN and SYDVKM. The CDR3 sequence: CASSFGQVGETQYF. Written as DNA, the CDR3 is TGTGCCAGCAGTTTCGGACAGGTCGGGGAGACCCAGTACTTC.

The J gene is TRBJ2-1, the V gene TRBV29-1; 10 bases are a match to TRBD2. V lost 4 bases and J lost 4; bases outside the gene matches: 7. Germline lookup yields CDR1 SQVTM and CDR2 ANQGSEA. The CDR3 is made up of 15 amino acids. In DNA form, the CDR3 reads TGCAGCGTTGGTGTAGCGGGAGGCTCTTACAATGAGCAGTTCTTC. It yields the protein CSVGVAGGSYNEQFF.

This clonotype was seen only a few times. The J gene is TRBJ2-7, the V gene TRBV4-1; D remains unclear. The V end lost 3 bases, the J end lost 5 bases, and 11 bases lay between the germline ends. The length of the CDR3 is 13 residues. Germline loops: CDR1 MGHRA, CDR2 YSYEKL. The CDR3 here is CASSHLVGNEQYF. CDR3 DNA sequence: TGCGCCAGCAGCCACCTCGTGGGGAACGAGCAGTACTTC.

This chain uses TRBV12-3 or TRBV12-4 with TRBJ2-1; 7 bases line up with TRBD2. This CDR3 has 13 amino acids. Germline trimming cut 5 bases from V and 4 bases from J; bases unmatched to any gene: 2. As DNA, the CDR3 is TGTGCCAGCAGTGGACTAGAATACAATGAGCAGTTCTTC. It encodes CASSGLEYNEQFF.

The CDR3 DNA reads as TGCAGTGCTAGAGAAGAAGGTAGACAAGAGACCCAGTACTTC. Its translation is CSAREEGRQETQYF. The chain couples TRBV20-1 to TRBJ2-5; D remains ambiguous. Germline CDR1 and CDR2: DFQATT and SNEGSKA (reference sequence). The length of the CDR3 is 14 residues. Trimming left V 0 bases short and J 2 bases short, with 10 bases between.